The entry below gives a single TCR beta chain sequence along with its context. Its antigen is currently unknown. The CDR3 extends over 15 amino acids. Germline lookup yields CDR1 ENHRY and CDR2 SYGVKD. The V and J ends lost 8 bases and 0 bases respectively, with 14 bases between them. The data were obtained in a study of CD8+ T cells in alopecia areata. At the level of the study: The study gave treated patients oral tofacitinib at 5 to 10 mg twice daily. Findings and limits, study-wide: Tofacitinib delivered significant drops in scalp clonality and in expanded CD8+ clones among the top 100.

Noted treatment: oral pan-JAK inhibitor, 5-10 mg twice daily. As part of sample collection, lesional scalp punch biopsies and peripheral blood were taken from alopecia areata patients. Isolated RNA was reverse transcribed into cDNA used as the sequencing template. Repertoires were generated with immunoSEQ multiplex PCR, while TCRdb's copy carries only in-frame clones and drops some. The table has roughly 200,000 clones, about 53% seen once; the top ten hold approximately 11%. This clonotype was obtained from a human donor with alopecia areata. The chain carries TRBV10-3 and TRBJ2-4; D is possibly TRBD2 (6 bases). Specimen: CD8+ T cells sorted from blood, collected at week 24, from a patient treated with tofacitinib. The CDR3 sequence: CAIGYRGLAKNIQYF. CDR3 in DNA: TGTGCCATCGGCTACCGGGGGTTAGCCAAAAACATTCAGTACTTC.